This T cell receptor (beta chain) is from a study of T cells expressing NK-cell markers. For the study at large: Underlying the TCR beta repertoires were sorted CD3+CD56+NKG2C+, CD3+CD56+NKG2C- and CD3+CD56-NKG2C+ T cells. Seropositivity for HCMV was found in seven of the eight sequenced donors, with one seronegative. General study findings and limits: In roughly six donors, dominant NKG2C+ clonotypes were roughly 1.0-8% of CD8+ T cells. Similarly, these clonotypes led the CD3+CD56-NKG2C+ fraction as well in several donors.

CDR1 and CDR2 (germline): SGHDN, FVKESK. This CDR3 spans 13 amino acids. From its re-call of the 5' RACE reads, TCRdb lists each CDR3 protein once, without DNA. This table lists some 340,000 distinct CDR3 sequences. In the case of this clonotype: What it binds is not known.

The specimen was blood T cells: a sorted CD56 or NKG2C T cell subset, CD4+ or CD8+ T cells, or bulk PBMC T cells (not recorded which). The source is a man aged 18 to 69 in good health. This sequence joins TRBV14 and TRBJ2-7. CDR3 residues: CASSQALQREQYF.